This is a list of T cell receptor beta chains from one sample in a study of T cell clones after liver transplantation. Profiled with immunoSEQ multiplex PCR; TCRdb holds only in-frame clones, not every one. Among more than 75,000 clones listed, 70% to 85% were seen once. The sequencing here drew on CD4+ T cells from blood, taken 46 months after liver transplant. Source of these receptors: a human patient who received a liver transplant. Certain T cells may be donor cells from the graft. CDR3s include the opening cysteine and the closing phenylalanine or tryptophan. D genes are given only for firm matches. Clone size is stated in some rows and not others, as once, few, many or a class when expanded.

clone size: -; V gene: TRBV10-2; J gene: TRBJ2-7; D gene: -; CDR3 protein: CASSESEGGPYEQYF; CDR3 DNA: TGCGCCAGCAGTGAGTCGGAGGGAGGTCCCTACGAGCAGTACTTC
clone size: -; V gene: TRBV4-1; J gene: TRBJ1-5; D gene: -; CDR3 protein: CASSQVGGGKVGQPQHF; CDR3 DNA: TGCGCCAGCAGCCAAGTAGGGGGGGGCAAGGTTGGTCAGCCCCAGCATTTT
clone size: -; V gene: TRBV7-2; J gene: TRBJ2-2; D gene: TRBD2; CDR3 protein: CASSRRGAGNTGELFF; CDR3 DNA: TGTGCCAGCAGCCGGCGGGGGGCCGGAAACACCGGGGAGCTGTTTTTT
clone size: few; V gene: TRBV19; J gene: TRBJ1-2; D gene: -; CDR3 protein: CASRVLGQVDGYTF; CDR3 DNA: TGTGCCAGTAGAGTGTTGGGGCAGGTGGATGGCTACACCTTC
clone size: -; V gene: TRBV4-3; J gene: TRBJ1-2; D gene: TRBD1; CDR3 protein: CASSQYPSWTGVDYGYTF; CDR3 DNA: TGCGCCAGCAGCCAGTATCCCTCTTGGACAGGGGTCGACTATGGCTACACCTTC
clone size: few; V gene: TRBV29-1; J gene: TRBJ2-2; D gene: TRBD1; CDR3 protein: CSITGVRTGELFF; CDR3 DNA: TGCAGCATTACAGGGGTTCGAACCGGGGAGCTGTTTTTT
clone size: -; V gene: TRBV5-4; J gene: TRBJ1-2; D gene: -; CDR3 protein: CASEGGVNYGYTF; CDR3 DNA: TGTGCCAGCGAGGGAGGGGTCAACTATGGCTACACCTTC
clone size: -; V gene: TRBV11-1; J gene: TRBJ2-7; D gene: TRBD1; CDR3 protein: CASSLRWTGSSYEQYF; CDR3 DNA: TGTGCCAGCAGCTTGAGGTGGACAGGGAGTTCCTACGAGCAGTACTTC
clone size: -; V gene: TRBV5-5; J gene: TRBJ2-7; D gene: TRBD1; CDR3 protein: CASRFTGASRYEQYF; CDR3 DNA: TGTGCCAGCAGGTTTACAGGGGCAAGTAGGTACGAGCAGTACTTC
clone size: -; V gene: TRBV28; J gene: TRBJ1-5; D gene: TRBD1; CDR3 protein: CASSDRDNQPQHF; CDR3 DNA: TGTGCCAGCAGCGACAGGGACAATCAGCCCCAGCATTTT
clone size: few; V gene: TRBV30; J gene: TRBJ1-1; D gene: -; CDR3 protein: CAWSGEFDTEAFF; CDR3 DNA: TGTGCCTGGAGTGGGGAATTTGACACTGAAGCTTTCTTT
clone size: few; V gene: TRBV15; J gene: TRBJ1-5; D gene: -; CDR3 protein: CATSRGGDGGQPQHF; CDR3 DNA: TGTGCCACCAGCAGAGGTGGTGACGGTGGCCAGCCCCAGCATTTT
clone size: -; V gene: TRBV19; J gene: TRBJ2-1; D gene: TRBD2; CDR3 protein: CASSFGLAGGLGNEQFF; CDR3 DNA: TGTGCCAGTAGTTTCGGACTAGCGGGAGGGCTTGGGAATGAGCAGTTCTTC
clone size: -; V gene: TRBV5-3; J gene: TRBJ2-7; D gene: TRBD2; CDR3 protein: CARSLPTSGRLNVSSYQSYEQYF; CDR3 DNA: TGTGCCAGAAGCCTCCCGACTAGCGGGAGGTTAAACGTTTCGTCGTACCAAAGCTACGAGCAGTACTTC
clone size: -; V gene: TRBV6-5; J gene: TRBJ2-7; D gene: TRBD1; CDR3 protein: CASSRTGVIDEQYF; CDR3 DNA: TGTGCCAGCAGTCGAACAGGGGTAATCGACGAGCAGTACTTC